This is a list of T cell receptor beta chains from one sample in a study of cytomegalovirus exposure and HLA in healthy donors. Only in-frame clones appear in the TCRdb table, and some are missing; sequencing was by immunoSEQ multiplex PCR. The sample has about 220,000 clones; roughly 89% are singletons. Sequencing input: PBMCs. These receptors were obtained from a man younger than 30 in good health and CMV-seronegative. The CDR3 runs from the conserved cysteine through the conserved F or W. The order of the fields is J gene, D gene, V gene, clone size, CDR3 protein, CDR3 DNA. D genes are given only for firm matches. Size tells how often a clone was seen (once, few, many) or the class of an expanded clone, and some rows leave it out.

TRBJ1-6 | TRBD1 | TRBV10-3 | - | CAISERDRGENSPLHF | TGTGCCATCAGTGAACGGGACAGGGGGGAAAATTCACCCCTCCACTTT
TRBJ2-3 | - | TRBV25-1 | - | CASSKQGTATDTQYF | TGTGCCAGCAGTAAGCAGGGGACGGCCACAGATACGCAGTATTTT
TRBJ2-7 | TRBD2 | TRBV28 | - | CASSPLLAGGSYEQYF | TGTGCCAGCAGTCCCCTACTAGCGGGGGGCTCCTACGAGCAGTACTTC
TRBJ2-3 | TRBD2 | TRBV29-1 | - | CSVVREGATDTQYF | TGCAGCGTTGTTCGGGAGGGCGCGACAGATACGCAGTATTTT
TRBJ2-7 | TRBD2 | TRBV4-1 | once | CASSQSSLGLVRYEQYF | TGCGCCAGCAGCCAATCCTCCCTCGGACTAGTCCGCTACGAGCAGTACTTC
TRBJ2-5 | TRBD1 | TRBV7-9 | - | CASRPGTGQGPETQYF | TGTGCCAGCAGACCGGGTACGGGACAGGGTCCCGAGACCCAGTACTTC
TRBJ1-4 | TRBD1 | TRBV25-1 | - | CATRPSTGNQKLFF | TGTGCCACTCGCCCGTCGACAGGGAATCAAAAACTGTTTTTT
TRBJ2-1 | TRBD2 | TRBV5-5 | - | CASSQRLAGRNEQFF | TGCGCCAGCAGCCAACGGCTAGCGGGAAGGAATGAGCAGTTCTTC
TRBJ2-1 | TRBD2 | TRBV29-1 | - | CSVASGRSPYEQFF | TGCAGCGTTGCGAGCGGGAGGTCCCCCTATGAGCAGTTCTTC
TRBJ1-5 | - | TRBV4-3 | - | CASSQDEQGDQPQHF | TGCGCCAGCAGCCAAGATGAACAAGGGGATCAGCCCCAGCATTTT
TRBJ2-1 | - | TRBV9 | - | CASSSDNEQFF | TGTGCCAGCAGCTCGGACAATGAGCAGTTCTTC
TRBJ2-5 | TRBD2 | TRBV2 | - | CASITSGDQETQYF | TGTGCCAGCATAACTAGCGGGGACCAAGAGACCCAGTACTTC
TRBJ1-1 | - | TRBV6-1 | - | CASSDFPGLELLNTEAFF | TGTGCCAGCAGTGATTTCCCGGGACTCGAGCTTTTGAACACTGAAGCTTTCTTT
TRBJ1-5 | - | TRBV5-1 | - | CASSRTGVEPQHF | TGCGCCAGCAGCCGGACGGGGGTCGAGCCCCAGCATTTT
TRBJ2-2 | TRBD2 | TRBV29-1 | - | CSAALLAGGDPGELFF | TGCAGCGCCGCCCTGCTAGCGGGAGGAGATCCCGGGGAGCTGTTTTTT
TRBJ2-2 | - | TRBV5-6 | - | CASSLPGTGELFF | TGTGCCAGCAGCCTGCCAGGCACCGGGGAGCTGTTTTTT
TRBJ2-7 | TRBD1 | TRBV28 | - | CASSQDRVDYEQYF | TGTGCCAGCAGTCAGGACAGGGTGGACTACGAGCAGTACTTC
TRBJ1-2 | - | TRBV4-3 | - | CASSQDLSADFGIRTF | TGCGCCAGCAGCCAAGATCTAAGTGCAGACTTCGGGATTCGCACCTTC
TRBJ2-1 | TRBD2 | TRBV27 | - | CASSSRLADNEQFF | TGTGCCAGCAGTTCCCGACTAGCGGACAATGAGCAGTTCTTC
TRBJ2-2 | - | TRBV7-9 | - | CASSPKTPNTGELFF | TGTGCCAGCAGCCCCAAGACTCCGAACACCGGGGAGCTGTTTTTT
TRBJ2-7 | - | TRBV28 | - | CASSQKGGKVPVEQYF | TGTGCCAGCAGCCAAAAAGGCGGGAAGGTGCCCGTCGAGCAGTACTTC
TRBJ2-1 | - | TRBV7-9 | - | CASSLGSRLGNEQFF | TGTGCCAGCAGCTTAGGGAGTAGGTTGGGCAATGAGCAGTTCTTC
TRBJ1-2 | - | TRBV28 | - | CASRPPGGDHGYTF | TGTGCCAGCAGGCCCCCGGGGGGGGACCATGGCTACACCTTC
TRBJ2-3 | TRBD1 | TRBV2 | - | CASYYQGATTSTDTQYF | TGTGCCAGCTATTATCAGGGGGCGACTACTAGCACAGATACGCAGTATTTT
TRBJ1-6 | - | TRBV19 | once | CASSNSGLYNSPLHF | TGTGCCAGTAGTAATTCCGGGTTGTACAATTCACCCCTCCACTTT
TRBJ2-3 | TRBD2 | TRBV11-3 | - | CASSLGREGPDTQYF | TGTGCCAGCAGCTTAGGACGGGAGGGCCCAGATACGCAGTATTTT
TRBJ2-7 | TRBD2 | TRBV2 | - | CASSEAGGTSRIYEQYF | TGTGCCAGCAGTGAAGCTGGTGGGACTAGCAGAATCTACGAGCAGTACTTC
TRBJ2-7 | TRBD1 | TRBV5-4 | - | CASSPSGWTGSDEQYF | TGTGCCAGCAGCCCGTCGGGGTGGACAGGGTCGGACGAGCAGTACTTC
TRBJ1-1 | - | TRBV13 | - | CASSLAPRDTEAFF | TGTGCCAGCAGCTTAGCCCCCCGCGACACTGAAGCTTTCTTT
TRBJ1-2 | TRBD1 | TRBV28 | - | CAILIPTGFNYGYTF | TGTGCCATCCTGATACCGACAGGGTTCAACTATGGCTACACCTTC
TRBJ2-1 | TRBD1 | TRBV19 | - | CASSPDRGIYNEQFF | TGTGCCAGTAGTCCGGACAGGGGAATCTACAATGAGCAGTTCTTC
TRBJ2-1 | - | TRBV4-1 | - | CASSHQAAGTYNEQFF | TGCGCCAGCAGCCACCAAGCGGCCGGAACCTACAATGAGCAGTTCTTC
TRBJ1-2 | - | TRBV28 | few | CASSYRVYGYTF | TGTGCCAGCAGTTACAGGGTCTATGGCTACACCTTC
TRBJ1-5 | TRBD1 | TRBV6-6 | - | CASSLNRDRKNQPQHF | TGTGCCAGCAGCTTAAACCGGGACAGGAAAAATCAGCCCCAGCATTTT
TRBJ2-1 | TRBD2 | TRBV6-4 | - | CASSDLAGNNEQFF | TGTGCCAGCAGTGACCTAGCGGGGAACAATGAGCAGTTCTTC
TRBJ2-1 | TRBD2 | TRBV29-1 | once | CSCSGGTFYEQFF | TGCAGCTGTAGCGGGGGGACTTTCTATGAGCAGTTCTTC
TRBJ2-1 | TRBD1 | TRBV30 | - | CAWDPGQGDNEQFF | TGTGCCTGGGACCCGGGACAGGGGGATAATGAGCAGTTCTTC
TRBJ1-6 | - | TRBV28 | - | CASSGGKAALHF | TGTGCCAGCAGTGGGGGGAAGGCTGCCCTCCACTTT
TRBJ2-3 | - | TRBV27 | - | CASSSQGYTDTQYF | TGTGCCAGCTCTTCGCAGGGGTACACAGATACGCAGTATTTT
TRBJ2-7 | - | TRBV28 | - | CASSFLSGVAEQYF | TGTGCCAGCAGTTTTTTGTCGGGAGTGGCCGAGCAGTACTTC
TRBJ1-2 | - | TRBV9 | - | CASSVRQDYGYTF | TGTGCCAGCAGCGTCCGACAGGACTATGGCTACACCTTC
TRBJ1-6 | TRBD1 | TRBV27 | - | CASSLAGGYNSPLHF | TGTGCCAGCAGTTTAGCAGGGGGTTATAATTCACCCCTCCACTTT
TRBJ1-1 | - | TRBV5-1 | - | CASSLSTGGNTEAFF | TGCGCCAGCAGCTTGTCCACAGGCGGAAACACTGAAGCTTTCTTT
TRBJ1-2 | - | TRBV28 | - | CASTFQGKGGYTF | TGTGCCAGCACCTTTCAGGGAAAAGGTGGCTACACCTTC
TRBJ2-3 | TRBD2 | TRBV5-4 | - | CASSHSSGSTDTQYF | TGTGCCAGCAGCCACTCTAGCGGGAGTACAGATACGCAGTATTTT
TRBJ2-2 | - | TRBV6-1 | - | CASSEWQLETNTGELFF | TGTGCCAGCAGTGAATGGCAGCTCGAGACTAACACCGGGGAGCTGTTTTTT
TRBJ2-7 | TRBD2 | TRBV29-1 | few | CSVFQRLAGAYEQYF | TGCAGCGTTTTTCAAAGACTAGCGGGGGCCTACGAGCAGTACTTC
TRBJ1-3 | - | TRBV6-5 | - | CASSPGLVSGNTIYF | TGTGCCAGCAGTCCCGGACTCGTCTCGGGAAACACCATATATTTT
TRBJ2-1 | TRBD1 | TRBV4-3 | - | CASSQDGTGFYNEQFF | TGCGCCAGCAGCCAAGACGGGACAGGGTTTTACAATGAGCAGTTCTTC